This TCR beta chain came from a study of blood T cell repertoires in COVID-19. Background on the study: Collection of acute and convalescent COVID-19 samples took place in the United States, Italy and Spain. Sample material is recorded as cDNA or gDNA derived from T cells, B-cell-depleted T cells, or PBMCs.

The CDR3 covers 15 residues. Germline CDR1 and CDR2: SGHVS and FNYEAQ. The J segment lost 4 bases and the V segment lost 5 bases, leaving 6 bases of the junction unmatched. Per the original methods: Scientists estimated how many nucleated cells there were by amplifying reference gene primers. Profiling relied on immunoSEQ multiplex PCR, and the TCRdb table lists in-frame clones only, not all of them. Clone size and the V and J calls come from that table; the DNA yielded D and trimming. The profile covers 200,000 to 300,000 clones, with approximately 89% appearing a single time and approximately 9.8% taken by the ten largest.

This rearrangement joins TRBV7-6 to TRBJ2-1, with 9 positions matching TRBD2. This clonotype was obtained from a man aged 40-49 years who had recovered from COVID-19. Source material: peripheral blood. The CDR3 DNA is TGTGCCAGCAGCCCCCTAGCGGGGAATTACAATGAGCAGTTCTTC. Protein: CASSPLAGNYNEQFF.